This T cell receptor (beta chain) stems from a study of T cell changes during pregnancy in multiple sclerosis. Germline lookup yields CDR1 MNHEY and CDR2 SMNVEV (reference sequence). This CDR3 spans 16 amino acids. V lost 3 bases and J lost 2; bases outside the gene matches: 8. The table came from immunoSEQ multiplex PCR; TCRdb's copy has only in-frame clones and leaves some out. The sample has over 100,000 clones, approximately 90% seen once. Sequences were derived from peripheral blood, sampled in the third trimester of pregnancy. The chain couples TRBV27 to TRBJ2-7; 9 nucleotides agree with TRBD2. The sequence derives from a female donor with multiple sclerosis, enrolled in a pregnancy study. CDR3 sequence reads: CASSFSGTSLTYEQYF. CDR3 in DNA: TGTGCCAGCAGTTTCTCCGGGACTAGCCTAACCTACGAGCAGTACTTC.